This T cell receptor (beta chain) was identified during a study of cytomegalovirus exposure and HLA in healthy donors. The CDR3 totals 17 residues. Trimming took off 7 bases at V and 0 bases at J, with 19 bases between the two ends. Germline loops: CDR1 MNHEY, CDR2 SMNVEV (reference sequence). 60 Vbeta and 13 Jbeta primers were used in PCR. Sequencing was performed with immunoSEQ multiplex PCR; in TCRdb, only in-frame clones are kept and a portion is missing. The repertoire has 120,000 to 150,000 clones, roughly 80% of them found once; the top ten carry more than 4%. This sequence joins TRBV27 and TRBJ2-1; D gene ambiguous. The clonotype was recovered from a woman aged 40-49 years in good health and CMV-seropositive. The sample taken for sequencing was PBMCs. CDR3 DNA: TGTGCCAGCATCCCTCTTTGGGCGCAGAGCTCCTACAATGAGCAGTTCTTC. Its translation: CASIPLWAQSSYNEQFF.